The 3 T cell receptor beta chains below all came from one sample that was sequenced in a study of CD8 T cells in ankylosing spondylitis. Study-level findings and limits: Within ankylosing spondylitis blood, a TCR beta motif made up of under 10 highly homologous variants appeared to be characteristic.

These receptors have no identified antigens. TCRdb used MiXCR to reprocess the 5' RACE reads, holding one entry per CDR3 protein. Of a few hundred thousand distinct CDR3 sequences listed, roughly 18% were seen once; the top ten hold 0.85% to 1.3%. Sequencing was done on a sample of blood, either unsorted or a sorted T cell fraction (not recorded which). These receptors were taken from a male donor with ankylosing spondylitis.

At least ten counts were recorded for this clonotype. The chain recombines TRBV7-9 with TRBJ2-1; D tentatively reads TRBD1 or TRBD2 (5 bases each). The germline V gene has CDR1 SEHNR and CDR2 FQNEAQ (reference sequence). V lost 0 bases to trimming and J lost 5 bases, with 8 bases between them. The CDR3 loop spans 14 amino acids. The CDR3 DNA follows: TGTGCCAGCAGCTTAGCCGGGGCTGACAATGAGCAGTTCTTC. Translated, it gives CASSLAGADNEQFF.

V is TRBV5-1 and J is TRBJ1-4, with TRBD1 identical over 11 bases. Germline CDR1 SGHRS, CDR2 YFSETQ. The ends lost 4 bases at V and 1 base at J; junction bases unmatched: 6. The CDR3 runs to 17 residues. The CDR3 DNA reads as TGCGCCAGCAGCGGCGGACAGGGGGCGGGAACTAATGAAAAACTGTTTTTT. Protein product: CASSGGQGAGTNEKLFF.

This chain joins TRBV5-5 and TRBJ1-6; TRBD1 matches 8 bases. The CDR3 has 14 residues. V was pared by 4 bases and J by 9 bases, with 6 bases of the junction left unmatched. Per the germline V gene, CDR1 is SGHKS and CDR2 is YYEKEE (reference sequence). Here the CDR3 reads CASSHGQGGSPLHF. The CDR3 nucleotides read TGTGCCAGCAGCCACGGACAGGGAGGTTCACCCCTCCACTTT.